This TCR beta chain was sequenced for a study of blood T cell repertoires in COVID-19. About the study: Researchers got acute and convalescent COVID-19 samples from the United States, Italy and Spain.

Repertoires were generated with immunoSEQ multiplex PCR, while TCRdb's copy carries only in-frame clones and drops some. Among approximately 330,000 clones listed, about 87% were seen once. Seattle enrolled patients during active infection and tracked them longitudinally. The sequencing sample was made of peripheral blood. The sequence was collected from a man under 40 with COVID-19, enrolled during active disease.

The CDR3 DNA reads TGCAGCGTTGTACCCGGGACTAGCGGCTACGAGCAGTACTTC. Translation: CSVVPGTSGYEQYF. The chain employs TRBV29-1 and TRBJ2-7; 11 nucleotides line up with TRBD2. Germline CDR1 SQVTM, CDR2 ANQGSEA. Losses at the gene ends were 4 bases for V and 3 bases for J; bases not matched to a gene: 5. The CDR3 sequence is 14 residues long.